A selection of T cell receptor beta chains follows, all from one sample in a study of neurological immune-mediated disorders. A single record per CDR3 protein comes from TCRdb applying MiXCR to the 5' RACE reads. The table lists approximately 65,000 distinct CDR3 sequences, approximately 4.1% of them singletons. The sequencing sample was made of PBMCs. All receptors come from a man aged 45-60 years with multiple sclerosis. Each CDR3 is given with its conserved first and last residue. Each record gives: clone size, J gene, D gene, V gene, CDR3 DNA, CDR3 protein. The D gene is left open where the match is weak. Rows may omit the clone size; those that give it use once, few, many or a size class.

many | TRBJ1-6 | NA | TRBV20-1 | TGCAGTGCTAGAGGGATGCACAGGGTCAATAATTCACCCCTCAACTTT | CSARGMHRVNNSPLNF
few | TRBJ2-3 | NA | TRBV3-1 | TGTGCCAGCAAGGTTCTTTATACAGATACGCAGTATTTT | CASKVLYTDTQYF
many | TRBJ2-7 | NA | TRBV12-3/TRBV12-4 | TGTGCCAGCAGCCACGACAGAGAGCAGTACTTC | CASSHDREQYF
NA | TRBJ2-7 | NA | TRBV20-1 | TGCAGTGCTAGCAGGGGTTACGAGCAGTACTTC | CSASRGYEQYF
many | TRBJ1-2 | NA | TRBV20-1 | TGCAGTGCTTCCCCCGGACACCTCTATGGCTACACCTTC | CSASPGHLYGYTF
many | TRBJ2-7 | TRBD1 | TRBV4-3 | TGCGCCAGCAGCCGACAACGAATTCGGGACAGACCCTACGAGCAGTACTTC | CASSRQRIRDRPYEQYF
many | TRBJ1-5 | NA | TRBV4-1 | TGCGCCAGCAGCCAAGGGACGGAGGGAAATCAGCCCCAGCATTTT | CASSQGTEGNQPQHF
many | TRBJ2-6 | TRBD1 | TRBV4-1 | TGCGCCAGCAGCCAAGATCGGGGACAGGGTAGCGTCCTGACTTTC | CASSQDRGQGSVLTF
many | TRBJ2-7 | TRBD2 | TRBV7-2 | TGTGCCAGCAGCTCGGCTAGCGGTTATTCCTACGAGCAGTACTTC | CASSSASGYSYEQYF
many | TRBJ2-2 | NA | TRBV5-1 | TGCGCCAGCAGCTTGGCCTCCATCCCGACCGGGGAGCTGTTTTTT | CASSLASIPTGELFF
many | TRBJ2-1 | NA | TRBV7-2 | TGTGCCAGCAGTCTAGACGGCCTCTCCTACAATGAGCAGTTCTTC | CASSLDGLSYNEQFF
many | TRBJ1-1 | NA | TRBV5-5 | TGTGCCAGCAGCTTGTCCGGGGGGACTAATGAAGCTTTCTTT | CASSLSGGTNEAFF
many | TRBJ2-3 | NA | TRBV12-3/TRBV12-4 | TGTGCCAGCAGTTACTCCGGGGGCAGCGCAGATACGCAGTATTTT | CASSYSGGSADTQYF
many | TRBJ1-2 | NA | TRBV14 | TGTGCCAGCAGCCCCCAATGGGGTGGCTACACCTTC | CASSPQWGGYTF
many | TRBJ2-5 | NA | TRBV7-9 | TGTGCCAGCAGCCCGGACGCACGGACCCAGTACTTC | CASSPDARTQYF
many | TRBJ1-4 | NA | TRBV7-6 | TGTGCCAGCAGCTTAAGGGCAGATAATGAAAAACTGTTTTTT | CASSLRADNEKLFF
many | TRBJ1-5 | NA | TRBV12-3/TRBV12-4 | TGTGCCAGCTCGATTACGGGCAATCAGCCCCAGCATTTT | CASSITGNQPQHF
many | TRBJ1-5 | TRBD1 | TRBV20-1 | TGCAGTGCCCCAAACAGGGGTAGCAATCAGCCCCAGCATTTT | CSAPNRGSNQPQHF
NA | TRBJ2-1 | NA | TRBV20-1 | TGCAGTGGGGGCGTAGGGTCAGCCTACAATGAGCAGTTCTTC | CSGGVGSAYNEQFF
many | TRBJ1-4 | NA | TRBV12-3/TRBV12-4 | TGTGCCAGCAGCAGAAAAGGGGCGCAGAGTGAAAAACTGTTTTTT | CASSRKGAQSEKLFF
many | TRBJ1-1 | NA | TRBV14 | TGTGCCAGCAGCCAATTAAGGGTGGTGAACACTGAAGCTTTCTTT | CASSQLRVVNTEAFF
many | TRBJ2-6 | NA | TRBV7-9 | TGTGCCAGCACCGTGTCCGACTCTGGGGCCAACGTCCTGACTTTC | CASTVSDSGANVLTF
many | TRBJ1-3 | TRBD1 | TRBV9 | TGTGCCAGCAGCGTAGAAGAGGGGGCGACGGGAAACACCATATATTTT | CASSVEEGATGNTIYF
many | TRBJ1-5 | NA | TRBV20-1 | TGCAGTGCTCCCGACAGAAACAATCAGCCCCAGCATTTT | CSAPDRNNQPQHF
many | TRBJ2-2 | TRBD1 | TRBV5-1 | TGCGCCAGCAGCCCTATGACAGGGCCCGTGGGCGGGGAGCTGTTTTTT | CASSPMTGPVGGELFF
many | TRBJ1-1 | NA | TRBV7-2 | TGTGCCAGCAGCTTCGTCCCGGGGGGCGGAAACACTGAAGCTTTCTTT | CASSFVPGGGNTEAFF
many | TRBJ2-7 | NA | TRBV7-2 | TGTGCCAGCAGCTTTGCTAGCCCCGAGCAGTACTTC | CASSFASPEQYF
many | TRBJ2-7 | NA | TRBV7-8 | TGTGCCAGCACCCCGACGAGGTTTCCGTACGAGCAGTACTTC | CASTPTRFPYEQYF
many | TRBJ1-2 | NA | TRBV7-8 | TGTGCCAGCAGCCCCGACGGGGGATCCTATGGCTACACCTTC | CASSPDGGSYGYTF
many | TRBJ2-3 | TRBD2 | TRBV7-2 | TGTGCCAGCAGCCCCTCGGGCGGGGGAAGCACAGATACGCAGTATTTT | CASSPSGGGSTDTQYF
many | TRBJ2-5 | TRBD2 | TRBV29-1 | TGCAGCGTTGAAGGTAGCATAGCGGGGGGCTCTTCCCAAGAGACCCAGTACTTC | CSVEGSIAGGSSQETQYF
few | TRBJ2-7 | NA | TRBV18 | TGTGCCAGCTCCCCCTCCGGAGGATCCTACGAGCAGTACTTC | CASSPSGGSYEQYF
many | TRBJ1-1 | NA | TRBV10-3 | TGTGCCATCAACCAGGCAACCAACACTGAAGCTTTCTTT | CAINQATNTEAFF
many | TRBJ2-5 | NA | TRBV6-5 | TGTGCCAGCAGTCGCTGGTGGGGGGCCCAGTACTTC | CASSRWWGAQYF
many | TRBJ1-2 | TRBD1 | TRBV6-6 | TGTGCCAGCAGTTACCGAACAGGGGAGAAAGGTGGCTACACCTTC | CASSYRTGEKGGYTF
many | TRBJ1-2 | TRBD1 | TRBV7-2 | TGTGCCAGCAGCCCAGGGGGTATGGGTGACTATGGCTACACCTTC | CASSPGGMGDYGYTF
many | TRBJ1-5 | TRBD1 | TRBV5-1 | TGCGCCAGCAGCTTGGCAGGGGGAAATCAGCCCCAGCATTTT | CASSLAGGNQPQHF